One sample yielded the 10 T cell receptor beta chains listed below, sequenced in a study of OX40 agonist ivuxolimab in advanced cancers. The table came from immunoSEQ multiplex PCR; TCRdb's copy has only in-frame clones and leaves some out. The sample comprises 70,000 to 95,000 clones, more than 85% of which are singletons, and around 6.9% rests with the top ten. The sample consisted of CD4+ or CD8+ T cells sorted from blood, taken in a trial of the OX40 agonist ivuxolimab. The receptors come from an adult with an advanced solid tumor such as melanoma, head and neck, liver or kidney cancer.

This chain links TRBV5-4 with TRBJ2-3, with D unresolved. CDR1 is SGHNT and CDR2 is YYREEE in the germline V gene (reference sequence). The V gene lost 1 base and the J gene lost 3 bases, with 9 bases spanning the gap. This CDR3 comprises 14 residues. The CDR3 here is CASSLKGQTDTQYF. CDR3 nucleotide sequence: TGTGCCAGCAGCTTGAAAGGCCAAACAGATACGCAGTATTTT. The complete variable domain, with remaining parts taken from reference TRBV5-4 and TRBJ2-3, reads ETGVTQSPTHLIKTRGQQVTLRCSSQSGHNTVSWYQQALGQGPQFIFQYYREEENGRGNFPPRFSGLQFPNYSSELNVNALELDDSALYLCASSLKGQTDTQYFGPGTRLTVL.

The V call is TRBV28, the J call TRBJ1-2; 9 nucleotides line up with TRBD1. There are 15 residues in the CDR3. The V gene's germline CDR1 is MDHEN and CDR2 SYDVKM. V lost 8 bases and J lost 1; bases outside the gene matches: 8. The CDR3 here is CASLHGTGLNYGYTF. The CDR3 DNA reads TGTGCCAGCCTACACGGGACAGGGCTTAACTATGGCTACACCTTC.

The V call is TRBV6-4, the J call TRBJ2-1, with D maybe TRBD1 (5 bases). The ends were cut back, 6 bases at V and 5 bases at J, with 14 bases in the middle. The CDR3 loop spans 14 amino acids. CDR1 MRHNA and CDR2 SNTAGT come from the germline V gene. The DNA of the CDR3 is TGTGCCAGCAGCCTGACAGCGCTCCACAATGAGCAGTTCTTC. It translates to CASSLTALHNEQFF.

V gene TRBV19 combines with J gene TRBJ1-2; 9 bases are a match to TRBD1. Trimming took 8 bases from V and 7 from J; bases not matched to a gene: 5. This CDR3 contains 12 residues. The V gene's germline CDR1 is LNHDA and CDR2 SQIVND (reference sequence). This CDR3 reads CASHMDRGGYTF. In nucleotides, the CDR3 is TGTGCCAGTCATATGGACAGGGGTGGCTACACCTTC.

This chain links TRBV5-6 with TRBJ2-7; unclear D gene. The germline V gene has CDR1 SGHDT and CDR2 YYEEEE. The V and J ends lost 3 bases and 4 bases respectively, with 5 bases between them. The CDR3 extends over 11 amino acids. The CDR3 loop reads CASSSYYEQYF. In nucleotides, the CDR3 is TGTGCCAGCAGCTCCTATTACGAGCAGTACTTC.

This rearrangement joins TRBV6-1 to TRBJ2-7; TRBD2 aligns across 10 bases. This CDR3 region has 12 residues. Trimming cost V 6 bases and J 10 bases; bases outside gene matches: 6. The germline gives CDR1 MNHNS, CDR2 SASEGT. CDR3 DNA: TGTGCCAGCAGACTAGCGGGGCCAGAACAGTACTTC. It is translated as CASRLAGPEQYF.

The chain employs TRBV2 and TRBJ2-7; D is possibly TRBD2 (5 bases). The CDR3 runs 14 residues. Deletions cut 6 bases from V and 3 bases from J, with 15 bases between. Germline values: CDR1 SNHLY, CDR2 FYNNEI. This chain's CDR3 is CASRRVATRYEQYF. The DNA for the CDR3 is TGTGCCAGCAGGCGGGTGGCCACCCGCTACGAGCAGTACTTC.

The chain carries TRBV25-1 and TRBJ2-3, with 12 bases fitting TRBD1. The CDR3 sequence is 15 residues long. Trimming at V came to 4 bases and at J to 8 bases, leaving 7 bases not matched to a gene. Germline CDR1 MGHDK, CDR2 SYGVNS. The CDR3 is CASSARGQGAGTQYF. The CDR3 DNA is TGTGCCAGCAGTGCTAGGGGACAGGGGGCCGGTACGCAGTATTTT.

The chain joins TRBV2 to TRBJ2-1; perhaps TRBD2 as D (6 bases). CDR1 is SNHLY, CDR2 FYNNEI, per germline. The length of the CDR3 is 16 residues. Deletions cut 4 bases from V and 8 bases from J, with 21 bases between. CDR3 coding DNA: TGTGCCAGCAGTGGAGGGGCGGGGCCGGACACCGATGAGCAGTTCTTC. It codes for CASSGGAGPDTDEQFF.

The chain couples TRBV5-6 to TRBJ2-7; 14 bases match TRBD2. The CDR3 sequence is 15 residues long. V gave up 2 bases and J gave up 3 bases; unmatched junction bases: 1. Looked up from germline, CDR1 is SGHDT and CDR2 is YYEEEE. Written as DNA, the CDR3 is TGTGCCAGCAGCTTAGGGACTAGCGGGAGCTACGAGCAGTACTTC. The encoded protein is CASSLGTSGSYEQYF.